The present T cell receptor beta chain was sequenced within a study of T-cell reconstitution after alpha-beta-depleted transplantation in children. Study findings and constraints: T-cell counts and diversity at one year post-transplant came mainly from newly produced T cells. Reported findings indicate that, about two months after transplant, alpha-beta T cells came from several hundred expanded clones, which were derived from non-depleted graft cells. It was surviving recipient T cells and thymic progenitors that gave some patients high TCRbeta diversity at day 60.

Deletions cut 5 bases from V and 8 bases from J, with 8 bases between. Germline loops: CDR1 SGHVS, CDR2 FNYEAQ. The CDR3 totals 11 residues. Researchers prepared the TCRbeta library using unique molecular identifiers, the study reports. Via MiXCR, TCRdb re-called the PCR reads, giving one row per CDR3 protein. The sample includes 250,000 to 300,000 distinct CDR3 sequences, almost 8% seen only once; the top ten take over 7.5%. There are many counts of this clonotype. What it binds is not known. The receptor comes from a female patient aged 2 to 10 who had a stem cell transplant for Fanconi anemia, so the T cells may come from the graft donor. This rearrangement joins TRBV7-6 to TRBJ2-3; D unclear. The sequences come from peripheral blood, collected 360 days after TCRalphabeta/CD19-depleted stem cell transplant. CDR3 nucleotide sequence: TGTGCCAGCAGCCTGTCGGGTACGCAGTATTTT. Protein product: CASSLSGTQYF.